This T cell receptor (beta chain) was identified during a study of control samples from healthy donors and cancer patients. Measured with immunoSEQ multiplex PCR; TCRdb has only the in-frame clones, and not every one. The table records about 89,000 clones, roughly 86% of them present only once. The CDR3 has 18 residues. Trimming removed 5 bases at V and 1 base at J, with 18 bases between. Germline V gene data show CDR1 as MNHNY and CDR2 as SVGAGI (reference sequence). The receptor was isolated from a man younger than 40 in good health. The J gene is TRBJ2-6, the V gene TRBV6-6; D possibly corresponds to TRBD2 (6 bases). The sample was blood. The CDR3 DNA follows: TGTGCCAGCAGTCGCCGTGGGGGGAACACTTCTGGGGCCAACGTCCTGACTTTC. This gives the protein CASSRRGGNTSGANVLTF.